A selection of T cell receptor beta chains follows, all from one sample in a study of T-cell memory formation after mild COVID-19. TCRdb reprocessed the 5' RACE reads via MiXCR and lists one record per CDR3 protein. The top ten clones hold 5% to 7% of a sample with approximately 98,000 distinct CDR3 sequences, about 18% of them seen once. The specimen was PBMCs or a T cell subset sorted from them (not recorded which). The receptors stem from a man younger than 35 who had mild COVID-19 (a few samples of this study predate the infection). Cell type and time point are not known. The CDR3 runs from the conserved cysteine through the conserved F or W. Each record gives: J gene, D gene, clone size, V gene, CDR3 length, CDR3 DNA, CDR3 protein. The D gene is left open where the match is weak. The listing skips clone size in some rows; elsewhere it reads once, few, many or a size class.

TRBJ2-3,TRBD1,NA,TRBV5-1,15,TGCGCCAGCAGCTTAAGGACAGGTATCACAGATACGCAGTATTTT,CASSLRTGITDTQYF
TRBJ2-5,NA,many,TRBV7-3,15,TGTGCCAGCAGCCCGAAGGCAGTCCAACGGGAGACCCAGTACTTC,CASSPKAVQRETQYF
TRBJ2-1,TRBD1,few,TRBV9,14,TGTGCCAGCAGCGCATACAGGGGCTACAATGAGCAGTTCTTC,CASSAYRGYNEQFF
TRBJ2-5,NA,NA,TRBV7-9,15,TGTGCCAGCAGTCGATTACGTGCCCTCCCCAGGACCCAGTACTTC,CASSRLRALPRTQYF
TRBJ2-2,NA,NA,TRBV7-2,17,TGTGCCAGCACCCCGCAGGTGGGGGGGGCCATCACCGGGGAGCTGTTTTTT,CASTPQVGGAITGELFF
TRBJ2-7,TRBD1,NA,TRBV5-1,15,TGCGCCAGCAGCCCGGCAGGACAGGGGTTCGGCGAGCAGTACTTC,CASSPAGQGFGEQYF
TRBJ1-5,NA,few,TRBV15,15,TGTGCCACCAGCAGAGGGGGGGGATACAATCAGCCCCAGCATTTT,CATSRGGGYNQPQHF
TRBJ1-5,NA,few,TRBV30,14,TGTGCCTGGAGTTTCGACAGCCGCACTCAGCCCCAGCATTTT,CAWSFDSRTQPQHF
TRBJ2-1,NA,few,TRBV5-6,13,TGTGCCAGCAGCTTTGGGGAAGGCCGGGCGCAGTTCTTC,CASSFGEGRAQFF
TRBJ2-1,TRBD1,NA,TRBV5-1,14,TGCGCCAGCAGCCCGGGACAGGGCTACAATGAGCAGTTCTTC,CASSPGQGYNEQFF
TRBJ2-2,NA,NA,TRBV5-1,16,TGCGCCAGCAGCGGCGCCGGGACATACAACACCGGGGAGCTGTTTTTT,CASSGAGTYNTGELFF
TRBJ1-2,NA,few,TRBV29-1,13,TGCAGCGTGGGGCAGGGGACGAACTATGGCTACACCTTC,CSVGQGTNYGYTF
TRBJ1-2,NA,once,TRBV6-5,13,TGTGCCAGCAGTTACGTCCCCAGGAGGCACTACACCTTC,CASSYVPRRHYTF
TRBJ2-5,TRBD1,many,TRBV5-1,15,TGCGCCAGCGGCGACCCCGGGACAGTGCAAGAGACCCAGTACTTC,CASGDPGTVQETQYF
TRBJ2-5,TRBD2,NA,TRBV5-1,14,TGCGCCAGCAGCTTTAGCGGGGGAAAAGAGACCCAGTACTTC,CASSFSGGKETQYF
TRBJ1-6,NA,NA,TRBV7-9,14,TGTGCCAGCAGCTCGACAACCTATAATTCACCCCTCCACTTT,CASSSTTYNSPLHF
TRBJ2-3,TRBD2,few,TRBV6-6,16,TGTGCCAGCAGTTCCCAGGGGCGGGGGGGCCCTTATACGCAGTATTTT,CASSSQGRGGPYTQYF
TRBJ1-1,TRBD1,few,TRBV3-1,15,TGTGCCAGCAGCCCGTCAGACAGGGAGTACACTGAAGCTTTCTTT,CASSPSDREYTEAFF
TRBJ1-5,NA,few,TRBV6-5,12,TGTGCCAGCAGTCGCTTGAATCAGCCCCAGCATTTT,CASSRLNQPQHF
TRBJ2-5,TRBD2,NA,TRBV4-1,17,TGCGCCAGCAGCCAAGTCCGGCCTAGCGGGGGGCAGGAGACCCAGTACTTC,CASSQVRPSGGQETQYF
TRBJ2-5,TRBD1,NA,TRBV9,15,TGTGCCAGCAGCTCCCGCCGGGACAGGGTCGAGACCCAGTACTTC,CASSSRRDRVETQYF
TRBJ1-5,TRBD1,NA,TRBV6-5,15,TGTGCCAGCAGTCGGCGGACAGGGTCGAATCAGCCCCAGCATTTT,CASSRRTGSNQPQHF
TRBJ2-7,NA,NA,TRBV25-1,13,TGTGCCAGCAGTGAATGGCAGGAGTACGAGCAGTACTTC,CASSEWQEYEQYF
TRBJ2-3,NA,NA,TRBV5-4,15,TGTGCCAGCAGCTTGGTGTTGGGGGCGCGGGATACGCAGTATTTT,CASSLVLGARDTQYF
TRBJ2-1,NA,many,TRBV6-5,16,TGTGCCAGCGGCCATAGGTCTGGGAGCTCCTACAATGAGCAGTTCTTC,CASGHRSGSSYNEQFF
TRBJ2-7,TRBD1,NA,TRBV12-3/TRBV12-4,14,TGTGCCAGCAAGAGATGGACAGGGTCCCACGAGCAGTACTTC,CASKRWTGSHEQYF
TRBJ2-3,NA,NA,TRBV7-2,13,TGTGCCAGCAGCTTAGATGTCAGGGAGGCGCAGTATTTT,CASSLDVREAQYF
TRBJ1-4,NA,NA,TRBV4-1,14,TGCGCCAGCAGCCAGCAAGGGAGTAATGAAAAACTGTTTTTT,CASSQQGSNEKLFF
TRBJ2-5,NA,NA,TRBV11-2,13,TGTGCCAGCAGCAAGACCCCGGCCGAGACCCAGTACTTC,CASSKTPAETQYF
TRBJ2-1,NA,NA,TRBV5-1,15,TGCGCCAGCAGCTTGGCGGTAGGGATCTACAATGAGCAGTTCTTC,CASSLAVGIYNEQFF
TRBJ2-7,NA,NA,TRBV6-5,15,TGTGCCAGCAGTAGTGGGATCCTACCCGGTGGAGAGCAGTACTTC,CASSSGILPGGEQYF
TRBJ1-2,TRBD1,few,TRBV12-3/TRBV12-4,15,TGTGCCAGCAGTGACGGGACAGGCCTTAACTATGGCTACACCTTC,CASSDGTGLNYGYTF
TRBJ2-7,TRBD1,few,TRBV9,14,TGTGCCAGCAGCGTGACAGGGGGGACCTACGAGCAGTACTTC,CASSVTGGTYEQYF
TRBJ2-3,TRBD2,many,TRBV10-3,20,TGTGCCATCAGTGAAGCCTTCTCCGGGACTAGCGGGGCGATCACAGATACGCAGTATTTT,CAISEAFSGTSGAITDTQYF
TRBJ1-1,NA,few,TRBV10-3,14,TGTGCCATCAGTGAGTCACGGAGGTTCACTGAAGCTTTCTTT,CAISESRRFTEAFF
TRBJ2-2,TRBD1,NA,TRBV6-5,17,TGTGCCAGCAGTTACTCGACAGGGCTGGCGAACACCGGGGAGCTGTTTTTT,CASSYSTGLANTGELFF
TRBJ2-7,TRBD1,NA,TRBV5-1,14,TGCGCCAGCAGTCGGGGGACAGGGGAGTACGAGCAGTACTTC,CASSRGTGEYEQYF
TRBJ2-4,NA,NA,TRBV12-3/TRBV12-4,14,TGTGCCAGCACCACCACTGGAGGGGGTCACATTCAGTACTTC,CASTTTGGGHIQYF
TRBJ1-2,NA,NA,TRBV24-1,17,TGTGCCACCAGTGTTTACGGGGGCCTGTCGACTAACTATGGCTACACCTTC,CATSVYGGLSTNYGYTF
TRBJ2-3,TRBD1,few,TRBV7-2,13,TGTGCCAGCAGCTTGGACAGGGACGATACGCAGTATTTT,CASSLDRDDTQYF
TRBJ2-3,TRBD2,few,TRBV20-1,14,TGCAGTGCTCGGGGGGGCCAGGGCACAGATACGCAGTATTTT,CSARGGQGTDTQYF
TRBJ2-1,NA,NA,TRBV29-1,13,TGCAGCTGGCTGGGGGAATCCTACAATGAGCAGTTCTTC,CSWLGESYNEQFF
TRBJ2-3,TRBD2,few,TRBV9,16,TGTGCCAGCAGCCTTATTAGCGGGGGGGCCGAAGATACGCAGTATTTT,CASSLISGGAEDTQYF
TRBJ2-6,NA,NA,TRBV7-8,14,TGTGCCAGCAGCTTAGATACTGGGGCCAACGTCCTGACTTTC,CASSLDTGANVLTF
TRBJ2-1,NA,few,TRBV4-2,15,TGTGCCAGCAGCCGGCGGATCAGCTCCTACAATGAGCAGTTCTTC,CASSRRISSYNEQFF
TRBJ1-1,NA,NA,TRBV6-5,16,TGTGCCAGCGGGCAGGGTCGCCCTACTATGAACACTGAAGCTTTCTTT,CASGQGRPTMNTEAFF
TRBJ1-1,TRBD1,NA,TRBV19,15,TGTGCCAGTAGTTTCACTTACAGGGGGAGGACTGAAGCTTTCTTT,CASSFTYRGRTEAFF
TRBJ2-5,NA,few,TRBV4-3,15,TGCGCCAGCAGCCAAGGCCTCGGGGGCGAAGAGACCCAGTACTTC,CASSQGLGGEETQYF
TRBJ1-5,TRBD1,NA,TRBV5-1,14,TGCGCCAGCAGCCCGGACAGGGGTGATCAGCCCCAGCATTTT,CASSPDRGDQPQHF
TRBJ1-2,NA,NA,TRBV12-3/TRBV12-4,14,TGTGCCAGCAGTTCCTCGGACGGTAACTATGGCTACACCTTC,CASSSSDGNYGYTF
TRBJ2-3,NA,few,TRBV5-4,15,TGTGCCAGCAGCAAGGACAGTTCTCGTGGAGATACGCAGTATTTT,CASSKDSSRGDTQYF
TRBJ2-7,NA,NA,TRBV12-3/TRBV12-4,15,TGTGCCAGCAGTTTTCGGCCTAGCCTCAGTTACGAGCAGTACTTC,CASSFRPSLSYEQYF
TRBJ1-1,TRBD1,few,TRBV11-2,14,TGTGCCAGCAGCTTCACAGGGGCGAACACTGAAGCTTTCTTT,CASSFTGANTEAFF
TRBJ2-1,NA,NA,TRBV18,16,TGTGCCAGCTCACGACCGGGGGCAGGGAAGGGCAATGAGCAGTTCTTC,CASSRPGAGKGNEQFF
TRBJ2-5,NA,NA,TRBV7-9,13,TGTGCCAGCGGGACCGGGGGTTCGGAGACCCAGTACTTC,CASGTGGSETQYF
TRBJ2-1,NA,NA,TRBV12-3/TRBV12-4,15,TGTGCCAGCAGTTTACAAGCCCTCGTGTGGGATGAGCAGTTCTTC,CASSLQALVWDEQFF
TRBJ2-2,NA,NA,TRBV5-1,14,TGCGCCAGCAGCCTGCAAGGGTTCTCCGGGGAGCTGTTTTTT,CASSLQGFSGELFF